The subject of this entry is one T cell receptor (beta chain). Germline V lookup: CDR1 MNHEY, CDR2 SVGAGI. This CDR3 is built from 14 residues. V gave up 6 bases and J gave up 10 bases; unmatched junction bases: 9. TCRdb's table, derived via immunoSEQ multiplex PCR, lists solely in-frame clones and lacks some. The sample has about 130,000 clones; approximately 89% are singletons. The data originate from a study of blood T cell repertoires in COVID-19. This TCR derives from a human donor in a cohort sampled during active COVID-19. Sequenced input: peripheral blood. The chain recombines TRBV6-5 with TRBJ1-6; 7 positions match TRBD1. CDR3 loop: CASRVTGMRSPLHF. DNA of the CDR3: TGTGCCAGCAGGGTGACAGGGATGAGGTCACCCCTCCACTTT.